The clone carrying this T cell receptor (beta chain) was observed at least ten times. The source of the sample is a study of response to subunit inactivated influenza vaccine. TCRdb re-called the RT-PCR reads with MiXCR, one entry per CDR3 protein. The repertoire holds roughly 500,000 distinct CDR3 sequences, roughly 25% seen once, with under 3.5% in the top ten. With V trimmed by 5 bases and J by 6 bases, 8 bases remained unmatched. The V gene's germline CDR1 is MDHEN and CDR2 SYDVKM. This CDR3 has 15 residues. A further study also used this sample, focusing on T cells expressing NK-cell markers. From that second work: 5'RACE template switching with UMIs produced the TCR beta cDNA. Researchers got TCR beta repertoires out of sorted CD3+CD56+NKG2C+, CD3+CD56+NKG2C- and CD3+CD56-NKG2C+ T cells. These clonotypes additionally ranked first within the CD3+CD56-NKG2C+ fraction of a few donors.

The sequenced sample was CD4+ T cells sorted from PBMCs, obtained 11 to 12 days after vaccination. This TCR was sampled from a man between 45 and 60 years old who received an inactivated influenza vaccine. The chain is built from TRBV28 and TRBJ1-5, with 9 positions matching TRBD1. CDR3 sequence reads: CASSVYRGRIQPQHF. The CDR3 DNA reads as TGTGCCAGCAGTGTCTACAGGGGGCGCATTCAGCCCCAGCATTTT. Filled out from reference TRBV28 and TRBJ1-5, the complete variable domain reads DVKVTQSSRYLVKRTGEKVFLECVQDMDHENMFWYRQDPGLGLRLIYFSYDVKMKEKGDIPEGYSVSREKKERFSLILESASTNQTSMYLCASSVYRGRIQPQHFGDGTRLSIL.